The source of this T cell receptor beta chain is a study of T cells in Graves' hyperthyroidism and ophthalmopathy. General observations from the study: Within blood appeared most thyroid clonotypes that had expanded above 0.001.

Comments on this clonotype: Its matching antigen is unknown.

RNA transcripts served as the template for amplifying TCR beta CDR3 regions. In the first-round RT-PCR of the TCR CDR3, the HTBI primer set was used. MiXCR, applied by TCRdb to the multiplex PCR reads, yields one record per CDR3 protein. The sample records 700,000 or so distinct CDR3 sequences, 14% being singletons. CDR1 LGHNA and CDR2 YNFKEQ come from the germline V gene. CDR3 length: 18 residues. The V and J ends lost 1 base and 5 bases, in that order; junction bases with no gene match: 14. Sequenced sample: blood. The sequence came from a woman in her forties or fifties with Graves' ophthalmopathy. The chain uses TRBV4-2 and TRBJ2-3; 8 bases match TRBD2. CDR3 DNA sequence: TGTGCCAGCAGCCAAGGCCTAGCCGGGAGGGCGATAGGAGATACGCAGTATTTT. As protein: CASSQGLAGRAIGDTQYF.